A single T cell receptor beta chain is shown here with its context. The sample originates from a study of blood T cell repertoires in COVID-19. The CDR3 totals 16 residues. CDR1 LGHNA and CDR2 YNFKEQ come from the germline V gene. V gave up 1 base and J gave up 5 bases, with 15 bases separating them. The data were produced by immunoSEQ multiplex PCR, yet TCRdb's version contains in-frame clones alone and is incomplete. Altogether approximately 250,000 clones are present, 75% to 90% being singletons, with the ten largest covering around 9.6%. V gene TRBV4-2 combines with J gene TRBJ2-1, with no clear D. Source material: peripheral blood. The TCR comes from a woman aged 70-85 years with COVID-19, enrolled during active disease. CDR3 in amino acids: CASSQVVASENNEQFF. Here the CDR3 DNA reads TGTGCCAGCAGCCAAGTCGTGGCTAGTGAAAACAATGAGCAGTTCTTC.